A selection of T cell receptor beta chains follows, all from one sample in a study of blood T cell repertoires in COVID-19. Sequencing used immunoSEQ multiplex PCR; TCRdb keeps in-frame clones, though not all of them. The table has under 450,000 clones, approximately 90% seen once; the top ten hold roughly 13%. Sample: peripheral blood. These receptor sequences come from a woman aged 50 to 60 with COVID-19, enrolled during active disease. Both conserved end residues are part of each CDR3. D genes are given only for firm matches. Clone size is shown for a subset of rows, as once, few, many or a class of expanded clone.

CDR3aa: CASSPADTQYF
CDR3nt: TGTGCCAGCAGTCCAGCAGATACGCAGTATTTT
d_gene: NA
j_gene: TRBJ2-3
abundance: NA
v_gene: TRBV2

CDR3aa: CASSVEPGGATLWSSEAFF
CDR3nt: TGTGCCAGCTCAGTGGAGCCGGGGGGCGCGACACTGTGGTCGTCCGAAGCTTTCTTT
d_gene: NA
j_gene: TRBJ1-1
abundance: NA
v_gene: TRBV18

CDR3aa: CSVRDTRYEQYF
CDR3nt: TGCAGCGTGAGGGACACCCGCTACGAGCAGTACTTC
d_gene: NA
j_gene: TRBJ2-7
abundance: NA
v_gene: TRBV29-1

CDR3aa: CASSYRDRANTEAFF
CDR3nt: TGTGCCAGCAGTTACCGGGACAGGGCGAACACTGAAGCTTTCTTT
d_gene: TRBD1
j_gene: TRBJ1-1
abundance: NA
v_gene: TRBV6-6

CDR3aa: CASSAERGLDYHEQFF
CDR3nt: TGTGCCAGCAGCGCAGAGCGCGGACTAGATTATCATGAGCAGTTCTTC
d_gene: TRBD2
j_gene: TRBJ2-1
abundance: NA
v_gene: TRBV9

CDR3aa: CARGGQQHQPQHF
CDR3nt: TGCGCCAGAGGGGGACAGCAGCATCAGCCCCAGCATTTT
d_gene: TRBD1
j_gene: TRBJ1-5
abundance: NA
v_gene: TRBV10-1

CDR3aa: CASSPDYRGLSTFGNTIYF
CDR3nt: TGTGCCAGCTCACCAGACTACAGGGGGCTCTCGACTTTCGGAAACACCATATATTTT
d_gene: TRBD1
j_gene: TRBJ1-3
abundance: NA
v_gene: TRBV18

CDR3aa: CASSVGGDSEQFF
CDR3nt: TGTGCCAGCAGTGTGGGAGGGGATAGTGAGCAGTTCTTC
d_gene: TRBD2
j_gene: TRBJ2-1
abundance: NA
v_gene: TRBV2

CDR3aa: CASSAGRPSRGYTF
CDR3nt: TGTGCCAGCAGCGCGGGACGGCCTTCTAGGGGCTACACCTTC
d_gene: NA
j_gene: TRBJ1-2
abundance: NA
v_gene: TRBV7-8

CDR3aa: CASSLTSPGTNTEAFF
CDR3nt: TGTGCCAGCAGCTTAACGTCCCCGGGAACGAACACTGAAGCTTTCTTT
d_gene: NA
j_gene: TRBJ1-1
abundance: NA
v_gene: TRBV7-3

CDR3aa: CSVEAGPNTEAFF
CDR3nt: TGCAGCGTTGAGGCAGGCCCTAACACTGAAGCTTTCTTT
d_gene: NA
j_gene: TRBJ1-1
abundance: NA
v_gene: TRBV29-1

CDR3aa: CAWSGASGAYEQYF
CDR3nt: TGTGCCTGGAGTGGGGCTAGCGGGGCCTACGAGCAGTACTTC
d_gene: TRBD2
j_gene: TRBJ2-7
abundance: NA
v_gene: TRBV30

CDR3aa: CASSYGQGASGYTF
CDR3nt: TGTGCCAGCAGCTACGGACAGGGGGCATCGGGCTACACCTTC
d_gene: TRBD1
j_gene: TRBJ1-2
abundance: NA
v_gene: TRBV7-9

CDR3aa: CASTAGGVSSNEQFF
CDR3nt: TGTGCCAGCACCGCGGGAGGGGTGTCTAGCAATGAGCAGTTCTTC
d_gene: TRBD2
j_gene: TRBJ2-1
abundance: NA
v_gene: TRBV6-5

CDR3aa: CASRRFHRELRSYEQYF
CDR3nt: TGTGCCAGCAGGCGATTCCACAGGGAACTGAGGTCCTACGAGCAGTACTTC
d_gene: NA
j_gene: TRBJ2-7
abundance: NA
v_gene: TRBV6-6

CDR3aa: CASSGTRDTEAFF
CDR3nt: TGTGCCAGTAGTGGGACACGGGACACTGAAGCTTTCTTT
d_gene: NA
j_gene: TRBJ1-1
abundance: NA
v_gene: TRBV19

CDR3aa: CASSLGRVNTEAFF
CDR3nt: TGTGCCAGCAGCTTAGGACGGGTGAACACTGAAGCTTTCTTT
d_gene: NA
j_gene: TRBJ1-1
abundance: NA
v_gene: TRBV7-8

CDR3aa: CASTLESGVGNEQFF
CDR3nt: TGTGCCAGCACCCTCGAAAGCGGGGTTGGCAATGAGCAGTTCTTC
d_gene: TRBD2
j_gene: TRBJ2-1
abundance: NA
v_gene: TRBV6-5

CDR3aa: CASSSVGVAGSDTQYF
CDR3nt: TGTGCCAGCAGCTCCGTAGGGGTTGCGGGGTCAGATACGCAGTATTTT
d_gene: NA
j_gene: TRBJ2-3
abundance: NA
v_gene: TRBV13

CDR3aa: CASSQTGEGEQYF
CDR3nt: TGTGCCAGCAGCCAAACAGGGGAAGGCGAGCAGTACTTC
d_gene: TRBD1
j_gene: TRBJ2-7
abundance: NA
v_gene: TRBV2

CDR3aa: CASSLSGTSSGYTF
CDR3nt: TGCGCCAGCAGCTTATCCGGGACATCGAGTGGCTACACCTTC
d_gene: NA
j_gene: TRBJ1-2
abundance: NA
v_gene: TRBV5-1

CDR3aa: CASSQGDRSNSPLHF
CDR3nt: TGTGCCAGCAGCCAAGGGGACAGGAGCAATTCACCCCTCCACTTT
d_gene: TRBD1
j_gene: TRBJ1-6
abundance: NA
v_gene: TRBV3-1/TRBV3-2

CDR3aa: CATSRDGSSNTEAFF
CDR3nt: TGTGCCACCAGCAGAGATGGGAGCTCTAACACTGAAGCTTTCTTT
d_gene: NA
j_gene: TRBJ1-1
abundance: NA
v_gene: TRBV15

CDR3aa: CASSWKGTDYGYTF
CDR3nt: TGTGCCAGCAGCTGGAAGGGGACAGACTATGGCTACACCTTC
d_gene: TRBD1
j_gene: TRBJ1-2
abundance: once
v_gene: TRBV5-6

CDR3aa: CASSTTGGRTEAFF
CDR3nt: TGTGCCAGTAGTACGACAGGGGGTCGGACTGAAGCTTTCTTT
d_gene: TRBD1
j_gene: TRBJ1-1
abundance: NA
v_gene: TRBV19

CDR3aa: CASSYGDREGEAFF
CDR3nt: TGTGCCAGCAGTTATGGGGACAGGGAGGGTGAAGCTTTCTTT
d_gene: TRBD1
j_gene: TRBJ1-1
abundance: NA
v_gene: TRBV6-5

CDR3aa: CASSARSGGAIDTQYF
CDR3nt: TGTGCCAGCAGCGCTCGTAGCGGGGGGGCAATAGATACGCAGTATTTT
d_gene: TRBD2
j_gene: TRBJ2-3
abundance: once
v_gene: TRBV9